This entry lists 29 T cell receptor beta chains sequenced from one sample in a study of CD8 T cells in ankylosing spondylitis. TCRdb re-called the 5' RACE reads through MiXCR, storing one row per CDR3 protein. The sample carries about 270,000 distinct CDR3 sequences, 32% recorded once. The sequenced material came from blood, either unsorted or a sorted T cell fraction (not recorded which). Source of these receptors: a male donor with ankylosing spondylitis or in good health (not recorded which).

The rearrangement links TRBV9 to TRBJ2-3; no clear D gene. The length of the CDR3 is 14 residues. Trimming took 4 bases from V and 1 from J, leaving 10 bases between them. The V gene's germline CDR1 is SGDLS and CDR2 YYNGEE. The CDR3 coding sequence is TGTGCCAGCAGCTCCCCGGAACGCACAGATACGCAGTATTTT. Protein: CASSSPERTDTQYF.

V is TRBV10-3 and J is TRBJ2-5, with TRBD2 matching 8 bases. The CDR3 consists of 15 residues. Germline values: CDR1 ENHRY, CDR2 SYGVKD. V trimming: 3 bases; J trimming: 4 bases; junction bases outside the gene matches: 7. The CDR3 DNA follows: TGTGCCATCAGTGACGCGGCGGGGGGTGGAGAGACCCAGTACTTC. Residues: CAISDAAGGGETQYF.

This chain joins TRBV6-1 and TRBJ2-7; D is possibly TRBD2 (5 bases). The CDR3 extends over 13 amino acids. Germline-derived CDR1 and CDR2 are MNHNS and SASEGT. The V end lost 6 bases, the J end lost 3 bases, and 12 bases lay between the germline ends. The CDR3 DNA reads TGTGCCAGCAGCGCCCGGGAAGACTACGAGCAGTACTTC. It encodes CASSAREDYEQYF.

This chain joins TRBV12-3 or TRBV12-4 and TRBJ2-1; TRBD2 matches 11 bases. The CDR3 contains 17 residues. The trim removed 6 bases at V and 2 bases at J, leaving 9 bases unmatched. For the CDR3, the DNA is TGTGCCAGCAGCCTAGCGGGGGGTACGCCCCCCTACAATGAGCAGTTCTTC. This codes for CASSLAGGTPPYNEQFF.

The rearrangement uses TRBV29-1 and TRBJ2-5; 11 bases map to TRBD1. The trim removed 4 bases at V and 2 bases at J, leaving 6 bases unmatched. The CDR3 spans 15 residues. Germline loops: CDR1 SQVTM, CDR2 ANQGSEA. CDR3: CSVAPGTGGQETQYF. The CDR3 DNA is TGCAGCGTTGCCCCCGGGACAGGGGGACAAGAGACCCAGTACTTC.

CDR3 residues: CASSREFVTQYF. For the CDR3, the DNA is TGTGCCAGCAGCCGCGAATTCGTGACGCAGTATTTT. The chain has TRBV7-9 and TRBJ2-3, with no clear D. The germline gives CDR1 SEHNR, CDR2 FQNEAQ (reference sequence). The V end lost 5 bases, the J end lost 9 bases, and 12 bases lay between the germline ends. The CDR3 is 12 amino acids.

The V and J genes are TRBV3-1 and TRBJ2-7; 8 bases map to TRBD1. Germline V gene lookup returns CDR1 LGHDT and CDR2 YNNKEL (reference sequence). The CDR3 is made up of 15 amino acids. The V segment lost 1 base and the J segment 2 bases; nucleotides outside the gene matches: 4. CDR3 residues: CASSQVGTGPYEQYF. The CDR3 DNA is TGTGCCAGCAGCCAAGTCGGGACAGGTCCCTACGAGCAGTACTTC.

This clonotype has only a few counts. The chain has TRBV10-1 and TRBJ2-3, with D uncertain. The V gene lost 0 bases and the J gene lost 3 bases, with 10 bases spanning the gap. This CDR3 has 15 residues. The germline V gene has CDR1 WNHNN and CDR2 SYGVQD (reference sequence). The DNA for the CDR3 is TGCGCCAGCAGTGAGTCGAATGTGGAGACAGATACGCAGTATTTT. Its protein product is CASSESNVETDTQYF.

This clonotype has only a few counts. The V and J genes are TRBV29-1 and TRBJ2-5; no firm D call. The germline gives CDR1 SQVTM, CDR2 ANQGSEA. This CDR3 region has 10 residues. V was cut by 4 bases and J by 5 bases, with 5 bases left in between. The CDR3 loop is CSVGVETQYF. The CDR3 DNA reads as TGCAGCGTTGGGGTCGAGACCCAGTACTTC.

The chain employs TRBV5-1 and TRBJ2-1; D is tentatively TRBD1 or TRBD2 (5 bases each). Germline V gene data show CDR1 as SGHRS and CDR2 as YFSETQ. Trimming removed 3 bases at V and 9 bases at J, with 13 bases between. There are 13 residues in the CDR3. The DNA of the CDR3 is TGCGCCAGCAGCTGGGACGCAGGGAGTGAGCAGTTCTTC. Its protein product is CASSWDAGSEQFF.

This chain links TRBV6-2 or TRBV6-3 with TRBJ2-3; D is possibly TRBD2 (7 bases). The CDR3 has 17 residues. The V gene lost 1 base and the J gene lost 2 bases, with 16 bases spanning the gap. Germline values: CDR1 MNHEY, CDR2 SVGEGT. DNA for the CDR3: TGTGCCAGCAGTTACTTGGAGGGGGGGTTAAACACAGATACGCAGTATTTT. Protein sequence: CASSYLEGGLNTDTQYF.

The chain has TRBV6-5 and TRBJ2-5; 7 bases fit TRBD1. Losses at the gene ends were 4 bases for V and 0 bases for J; bases not matched to a gene: 5. The length of the CDR3 is 15 residues. Germline CDR1 MNHEY, CDR2 SVGAGI. CDR3 region: CASSSGQVYQETQYF. DNA for the CDR3: TGTGCCAGCAGTTCTGGACAGGTCTACCAAGAGACCCAGTACTTC.

This chain uses TRBV20-1 with TRBJ1-5, with a weak D call TRBD1 (6 bases). CDR1 and CDR2 from the germline V gene are DFQATT and SNEGSKA (reference sequence). The CDR3 contains 15 residues. Trimming took off 2 bases at V and 6 bases at J, with 17 bases between the two ends. The CDR3 loop is CSARNLNRVGQPQHF. The CDR3 bases are TGCAGTGCTAGAAACCTAAACAGGGTTGGTCAGCCCCAGCATTTT.

The chain joins TRBV7-9 to TRBJ2-2; D remains unclear. The V gene's germline CDR1 is SEHNR and CDR2 FQNEAQ (reference sequence). V was shortened by 5 bases and J by 7 bases, with 5 bases between the two germline ends. The CDR3 loop spans 11 amino acids. The CDR3: CASSTYGELFF. CDR3 nucleotides: TGTGCCAGCAGCACCTACGGGGAGCTGTTTTTT.

The rearrangement links TRBV7-9 to TRBJ2-1, with D perhaps matching TRBD1 or TRBD2 (5 bases each). Per germline, CDR1 SEHNR and CDR2 FQNEAQ (reference sequence). The length of the CDR3 is 14 residues. Between the trimmed V and J ends, which lost 0 bases and 8 bases, there was a span of 11 bases. The CDR3 spells CASSLALRGYEQFF. In DNA form, the CDR3 reads TGTGCCAGCAGCTTAGCCCTGAGGGGATATGAGCAGTTCTTC.

This clonotype has just a few counts. This chain connects TRBV29-1 to TRBJ2-3; 10 bases agree with TRBD1. This CDR3 has 14 residues. The V and J ends lost 1 base and 4 bases, in that order; junction bases with no gene match: 2. Looked up from germline, CDR1 is SQVTM and CDR2 is ANQGSEA. In DNA form, the CDR3 reads TGCAGCGTTGAAGGACAGGGGGCACCAGATACGCAGTATTTT. Translating gives CSVEGQGAPDTQYF.

This chain uses TRBV5-1 with TRBJ1-1; D is undetermined. Germline lookup yields CDR1 SGHRS and CDR2 YFSETQ. The CDR3 sequence is 14 residues long. The V gene lost 0 bases and the J gene lost 0 bases, with 6 bases spanning the gap. The CDR3 spells CASSLGPVNTEAFF. The CDR3 DNA follows: TGCGCCAGCAGCTTGGGTCCGGTGAACACTGAAGCTTTCTTT.

This clonotype was found a few times. The chain couples TRBV12-3 or TRBV12-4 to TRBJ2-7, with TRBD1 matching 8 bases. CDR3 length: 14 amino acids. The trim removed 6 bases at V and 0 bases at J, leaving 4 bases unmatched. As DNA, the CDR3 is TGTGCCAGCAGAGGGACAGGCGACTCCTACGAGCAGTACTTC. Its protein is CASRGTGDSYEQYF.

This rearrangement joins TRBV6-1 to TRBJ2-7, with TRBD1 identical over 10 bases. This CDR3 region has 15 residues. The V segment lost 9 bases and the J segment 2 bases; nucleotides outside the gene matches: 10. Germline loops: CDR1 MNHNS, CDR2 SASEGT. CDR3 loop: CARQTGTGEPYEQYF. The CDR3 nucleotides read TGTGCCAGACAAACCGGGACAGGGGAACCCTACGAGCAGTACTTC.

This clonotype has more than one count but fewer than ten. The CDR3: CSARDETGYGYTF. The CDR3 region has the DNA TGCAGTGCTAGAGATGAGACAGGTTATGGCTACACCTTC. The V and J genes are TRBV20-1 and TRBJ1-2; tentatively, D is TRBD1 (6 bases). Trimming took off 0 bases at V and 5 bases at J, with 10 bases between the two ends. The germline V gene has CDR1 DFQATT and CDR2 SNEGSKA (reference sequence). The CDR3 length is 13 residues.

The chain combines TRBV7-8 with TRBJ2-3; a weak D match, TRBD2 (5 bases). The CDR3 has 16 residues. From germline, CDR1 is SGHVS and CDR2 FQNEAQ. The V and J ends lost 8 bases and 0 bases respectively, with 18 bases between them. CDR3 bases: TGTGCCAGCCATACCGGGCCTCGGGGAAGCACAGATACGCAGTATTTT. Translating gives CASHTGPRGSTDTQYF.

This chain uses TRBV10-2 with TRBJ2-7, with unresolved D. Trimming cost V 2 bases and J 6 bases, with 14 bases left between them. Germline V gene sequence: CDR1 WSHSY, CDR2 SAAADI. The length of the CDR3 is 14 residues. DNA for the CDR3: TGCGCCAGCAGTGAGGTAGTGGGTCCGATCGAGCAGTACTTC. This codes for CASSEVVGPIEQYF.

The CDR3 sequence: CSASGTANTGELFF. The CDR3, as DNA: TGCAGTGCGTCCGGGACGGCGAACACCGGGGAGCTGTTTTTT. The rearrangement links TRBV20-1 to TRBJ2-2; perhaps D is TRBD1 or TRBD2 (5 bases each). Trimming cost V 6 bases and J 0 bases, with 11 bases left between them. CDR1 is DFQATT, CDR2 SNEGSKA, per germline (reference sequence). The CDR3 contains 14 residues.

This clonotype was counted only a few times. This chain links TRBV5-6 with TRBJ2-7, with 9 bases lining up with TRBD1. V shed 0 bases and J 4 bases; nucleotides not matched to a gene: 11. The CDR3 is 17 amino acids. Germline V gene sequence: CDR1 SGHDT, CDR2 YYEEEE. CDR3 loop: CASSLDGGTGYSYEQYF. As DNA, the CDR3 is TGTGCCAGCAGCTTGGACGGAGGGACAGGGTATTCGTACGAGCAGTACTTC.

The chain couples TRBV27 to TRBJ2-5; 7 bases agree with TRBD1. Germline V CDR1 and CDR2: MNHEY, SMNVEV (reference sequence). This CDR3 contains 15 residues. The J segment lost 2 bases and the V segment lost 5 bases, leaving 8 bases of the junction unmatched. CDR3 in DNA: TGTGCCAGCAGTCCAGACCGGGACAGACAAGAGACCCAGTACTTC. Translated: CASSPDRDRQETQYF.

V is TRBV28 and J is TRBJ1-3; D is unresolved. V was cut by 8 bases and J by 0 bases, with 5 bases left in between. The CDR3 runs to 12 residues. Per the germline V gene, CDR1 is MDHEN and CDR2 is SYDVKM. The CDR3 coding sequence is TGTGCCAGCGTCTCCTCTGGAAACACCATATATTTT. It codes for CASVSSGNTIYF.

This clonotype was counted between two and nine times. The J gene is TRBJ2-1, the V gene TRBV20-1, with D perhaps given as TRBD1 or TRBD2 (6 bases each). Germline V gene sequence: CDR1 DFQATT, CDR2 SNEGSKA (reference sequence). The ends were cut back, 5 bases at V and 5 bases at J, with 16 bases in the middle. This CDR3 contains 14 residues. DNA for the CDR3: TGCAGTGCTCTGAAGGGGGGATTCAACAATGAGCAGTTCTTC. Its protein is CSALKGGFNNEQFF.

The chain is built from TRBV5-6 and TRBJ2-3; 13 bases are shared with TRBD2. Germline CDR1 SGHDT, CDR2 YYEEEE. The CDR3 extends over 17 amino acids. The J segment lost 4 bases and the V segment lost 2 bases, leaving 7 bases of the junction unmatched. The CDR3 reads CASSFRLAGGSADTQYF. The CDR3 DNA sequence: TGTGCCAGCAGCTTTCGACTAGCGGGGGGTTCGGCAGATACGCAGTATTTT.

This clonotype appeared a few times. The V gene is TRBV12-3 or TRBV12-4, the J gene TRBJ2-4; a possible D gene is TRBD1 (5 bases). The CDR3 is 16 amino acids. V was clipped by 5 bases and J by 2 bases, with 16 bases between them. The CDR3 sequence: CASSPPIQGSKNIQYF. The DNA for the CDR3 is TGTGCCAGCAGTCCGCCTATTCAGGGATCCAAAAACATTCAGTACTTC.